This is a list of T cell receptor beta chains from one sample in a study of blood T cell repertoires in COVID-19. TCRdb keeps only in-frame clones here, not all; method: immunoSEQ multiplex PCR. This sample has over 45,000 clones, with 81% found just once. Sequenced: peripheral blood. The receptors were gathered from a woman aged 80 or over with active or convalescent COVID-19. Each CDR3 is given with its conserved first and last residue. D genes are given only for firm matches. Where a row states a size, it is once, few, many or the class of an expanded clone; other rows omit it.

size	length	V	J	D	CDR3	DNA
NA	16	TRBV5-1	TRBJ1-6	TRBD1	CASSLGGGAGNSPLHF	TGCGCCAGCAGCTTGGGAGGGGGCGCGGGTAATTCACCCCTCCACTTT
NA	15	TRBV5-6	TRBJ2-7	TRBD1	CASSFAGTGGYEQYF	TGTGCCAGCAGCTTCGCCGGGACAGGGGGCTACGAGCAGTACTTC
NA	15	TRBV6-5	TRBJ2-2	TRBD1	CASNSGTGKIGELFF	TGTGCCAGCAATTCCGGGACAGGGAAAATCGGGGAGCTGTTTTTT
once	15	TRBV3-1/TRBV3-2	TRBJ2-3	TRBD2	CASSQGRASGGGQYF	TGTGCCAGCAGCCAAGGAAGGGCTAGCGGGGGGGGGCAGTATTTT
few	16	TRBV5-1	TRBJ1-2	TRBD1	CASSLETGKKIFGYTF	TGCGCCAGCAGCTTGGAGACAGGGAAGAAGATCTTTGGCTACACCTTC
NA	15	TRBV7-7	TRBJ2-7	TRBD1	CASSFGDSPSYEQYF	TGTGCCAGCAGCTTTGGGGACAGCCCGTCCTACGAGCAGTACTTC
NA	13	TRBV18	TRBJ1-1	TRBD1	CASSPGQGGSAFF	TGTGCCAGCTCACCAGGACAGGGAGGGTCTGCTTTCTTT
NA	14	TRBV10-3	TRBJ2-6	TRBD1	CATGGVPGANVLTF	TGTGCCACAGGGGGCGTACCTGGGGCCAACGTCCTGACTTTC
NA	18	TRBV24-1	TRBJ2-3	NA	CATSDSLGTGKGTDTQYF	TGTGCCACCAGTGATTCCCTGGGAACAGGTAAAGGCACAGATACGCAGTATTTT
NA	13	TRBV11-3	TRBJ1-1	NA	CASSGLGSTEAFF	TGTGCCAGCAGCGGCCTCGGGTCCACTGAAGCTTTCTTT
NA	15	TRBV6-6	TRBJ1-2	NA	CASSYSGQNAYGYTF	TGTGCCAGCAGTTACAGCGGGCAGAATGCCTATGGCTACACCTTC
NA	16	TRBV4-1	TRBJ1-5	NA	CASSQASRGANQPQHF	TGCGCCAGCAGCCAAGCGTCCAGGGGCGCCAATCAGCCCCAGCATTTT
once	15	TRBV7-9	TRBJ1-4	TRBD1	CASSLKTGVNEKLFF	TGTGCCAGCAGCTTAAAGACAGGGGTTAATGAAAAACTGTTTTTT
once	15	TRBV19	TRBJ1-1	NA	CASSIGWGGNTEAFF	TGTGCCAGTAGTATAGGATGGGGAGGGAACACTGAAGCTTTCTTT
NA	15	TRBV18	TRBJ1-6	NA	CASSPGTSLIEPLHF	TGTGCCAGCTCACCAGGGACTTCATTGATCGAACCCCTCCACTTT
NA	13	TRBV7-6	TRBJ2-3	NA	CASSPRGEDTQYF	TGTGCCAGCAGCCCGCGCGGAGAAGATACGCAGTATTTT
NA	14	TRBV2	TRBJ1-1	NA	CASSPEGGHTEAFF	TGTGCCAGCAGTCCCGAGGGGGGGCACACTGAAGCTTTCTTT
NA	16	TRBV15	TRBJ2-7	NA	CATSRTHQGPKDEQYF	TGTGCCACCAGCAGAACTCATCAGGGTCCCAAGGACGAGCAGTACTTC
NA	15	TRBV7-2	TRBJ1-6	TRBD1	CASSLVGTGNSPLHF	TGTGCCAGCAGCTTAGTTGGGACAGGGAATTCACCCCTCCACTTT
few	14	TRBV15	TRBJ2-5	NA	CATRPSGSQETQYF	TGTGCCACCAGGCCCAGCGGGTCACAAGAGACCCAGTACTTC
NA	16	TRBV11-2	TRBJ2-3	TRBD1	CASSPGQGGLWDTQYF	TGTGCCAGCAGTCCAGGACAGGGAGGACTCTGGGATACGCAGTATTTT
NA	14	TRBV11-1	TRBJ1-4	TRBD1	CASSYDRGDEKLFF	TGTGCCAGCAGCTACGACAGGGGTGATGAAAAACTGTTTTTT
NA	13	TRBV27	TRBJ1-1	NA	CASSLGPNTEAFF	TGTGCCAGCAGTTTAGGCCCGAACACTGAAGCTTTCTTT
once	15	TRBV6-5	TRBJ1-6	NA	CASIEGDTAISSLHF	TGTGCCAGCATCGAAGGGGACACGGCAATATCATCCCTCCACTTT